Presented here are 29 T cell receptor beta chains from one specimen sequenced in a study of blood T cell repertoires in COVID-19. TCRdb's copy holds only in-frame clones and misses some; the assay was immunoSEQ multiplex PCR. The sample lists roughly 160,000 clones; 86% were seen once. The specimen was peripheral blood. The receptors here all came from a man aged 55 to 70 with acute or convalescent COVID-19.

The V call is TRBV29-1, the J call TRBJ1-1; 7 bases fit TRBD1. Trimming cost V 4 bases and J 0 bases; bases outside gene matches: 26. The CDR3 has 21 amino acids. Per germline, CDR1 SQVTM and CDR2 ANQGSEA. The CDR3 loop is CSVVFMWVDWPRQGMNTEAFF. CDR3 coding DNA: TGCAGCGTTGTTTTTATGTGGGTAGATTGGCCTCGACAGGGCATGAACACTGAAGCTTTCTTT.

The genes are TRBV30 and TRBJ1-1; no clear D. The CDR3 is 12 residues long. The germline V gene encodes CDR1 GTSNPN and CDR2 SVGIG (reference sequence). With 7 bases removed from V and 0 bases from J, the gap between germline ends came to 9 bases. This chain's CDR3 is CALRLLNTEAFF. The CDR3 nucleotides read TGTGCCTTAAGACTCCTGAACACTGAAGCTTTCTTT.

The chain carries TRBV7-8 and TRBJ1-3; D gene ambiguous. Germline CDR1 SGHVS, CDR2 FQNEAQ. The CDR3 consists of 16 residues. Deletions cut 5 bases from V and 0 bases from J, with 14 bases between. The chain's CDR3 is CASSRGVSNSGNTIYF. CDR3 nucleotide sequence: TGTGCCAGCAGCCGAGGAGTTTCCAACTCTGGAAACACCATATATTTT.

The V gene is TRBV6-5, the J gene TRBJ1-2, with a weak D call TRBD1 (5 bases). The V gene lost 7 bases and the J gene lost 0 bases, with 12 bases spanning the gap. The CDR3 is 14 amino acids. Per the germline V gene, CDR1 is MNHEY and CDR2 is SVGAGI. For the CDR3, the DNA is TGTGCCAGCAACCGGGCAGGGTCTAACTATGGCTACACCTTC. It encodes CASNRAGSNYGYTF.

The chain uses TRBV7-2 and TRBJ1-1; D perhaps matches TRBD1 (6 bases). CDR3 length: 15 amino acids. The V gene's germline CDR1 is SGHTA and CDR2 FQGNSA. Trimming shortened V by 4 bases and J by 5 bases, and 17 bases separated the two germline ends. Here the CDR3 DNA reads TGTGCCAGCAGCTCCGCGGACAGACGAGAAACTGAAGCTTTCTTT. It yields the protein CASSSADRRETEAFF.

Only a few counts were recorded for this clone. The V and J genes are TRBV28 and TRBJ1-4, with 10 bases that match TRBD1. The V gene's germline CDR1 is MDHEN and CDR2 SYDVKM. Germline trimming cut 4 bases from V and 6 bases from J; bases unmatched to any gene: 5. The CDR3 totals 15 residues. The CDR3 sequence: CASSYPGTGDEKLFF. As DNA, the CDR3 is TGTGCCAGCAGTTACCCCGGGACAGGGGATGAAAAACTGTTTTTT.

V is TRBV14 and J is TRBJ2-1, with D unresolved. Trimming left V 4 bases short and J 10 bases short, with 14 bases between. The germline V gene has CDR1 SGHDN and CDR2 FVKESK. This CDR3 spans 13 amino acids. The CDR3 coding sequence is TGTGCCAGCAGCCGAGGCGGCGGCCAGGAGCAGTTCTTC. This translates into CASSRGGGQEQFF. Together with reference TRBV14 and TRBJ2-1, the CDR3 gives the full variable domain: EAGVTQFPSHSVIEKGQTVTLRCDPISGHDNLYWYRRVMGKEIKFLLHFVKESKQDESGMPNNRFLAERTGGTYSTLKVQPAELEDSGVYFCASSRGGGQEQFFGPGTRLTVL.

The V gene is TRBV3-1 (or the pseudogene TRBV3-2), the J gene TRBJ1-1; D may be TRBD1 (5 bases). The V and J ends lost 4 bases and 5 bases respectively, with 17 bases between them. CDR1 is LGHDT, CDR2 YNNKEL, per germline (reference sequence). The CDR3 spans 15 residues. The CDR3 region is CASSPAGGGSTEAFF. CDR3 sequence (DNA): TGTGCCAGCAGCCCCGCCGGGGGGGGAAGTACTGAAGCTTTCTTT.

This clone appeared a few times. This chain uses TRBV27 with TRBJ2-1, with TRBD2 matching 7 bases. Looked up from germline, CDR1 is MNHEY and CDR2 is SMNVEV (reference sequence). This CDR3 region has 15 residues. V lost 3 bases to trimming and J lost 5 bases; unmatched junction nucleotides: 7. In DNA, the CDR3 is TGTGCCAGCAGTTTCCAACTAGCGCCTAACAATGAGCAGTTCTTC. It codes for CASSFQLAPNNEQFF.

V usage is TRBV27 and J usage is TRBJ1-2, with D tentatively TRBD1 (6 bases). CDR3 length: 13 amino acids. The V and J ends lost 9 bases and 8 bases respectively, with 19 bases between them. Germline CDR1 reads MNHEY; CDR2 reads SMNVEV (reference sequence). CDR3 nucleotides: TGTGCCAGTCGAGTACAGGGTGCCCCAGGCTACACCTTC. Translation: CASRVQGAPGYTF.

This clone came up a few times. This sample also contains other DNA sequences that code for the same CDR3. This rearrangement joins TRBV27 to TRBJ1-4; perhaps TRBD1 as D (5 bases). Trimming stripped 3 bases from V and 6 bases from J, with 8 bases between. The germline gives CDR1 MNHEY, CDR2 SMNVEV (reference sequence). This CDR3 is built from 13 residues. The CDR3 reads CASSFGGDEKLFF. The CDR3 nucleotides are TGTGCCAGCAGTTTCGGGGGTGATGAAAAACTGTTTTTT.

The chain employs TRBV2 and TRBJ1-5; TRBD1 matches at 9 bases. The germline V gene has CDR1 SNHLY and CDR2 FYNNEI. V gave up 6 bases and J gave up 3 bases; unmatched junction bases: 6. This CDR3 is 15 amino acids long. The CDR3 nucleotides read TGTGCCAGCAGGACGGGACAGGGCAACAATCAGCCCCAGCATTTT. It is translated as CASRTGQGNNQPQHF. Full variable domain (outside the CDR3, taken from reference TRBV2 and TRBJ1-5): EPEVTQTPSHQVTQMGQEVILRCVPISNHLYFYWYRQILGQKVEFLVSFYNNEISEKSEIFDDQFSVERPDGSNFTLKIRSTKLEDSAMYFCASRTGQGNNQPQHFGDGTRLSIL.

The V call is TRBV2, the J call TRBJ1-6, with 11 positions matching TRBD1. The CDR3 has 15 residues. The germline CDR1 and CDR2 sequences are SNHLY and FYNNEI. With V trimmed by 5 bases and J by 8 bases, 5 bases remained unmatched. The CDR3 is CASSLDRGQHSPLHF. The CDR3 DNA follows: TGTGCCAGCAGTTTGGACAGGGGGCAACATTCACCCCTCCACTTT.

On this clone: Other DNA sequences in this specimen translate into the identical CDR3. The CDR3 spells CASSQVADQPQHF. The DNA for the CDR3 is TGTGCCAGCAGCCAAGTTGCAGATCAGCCCCAGCATTTT. V is TRBV3-1 (or the pseudogene TRBV3-2) and J is TRBJ1-5; D remains unclear. Germline CDR1 is LGHDT and CDR2 is YNNKEL (reference sequence). The length of the CDR3 is 13 residues. V was pared by 1 base and J by 5 bases, with 6 bases between.

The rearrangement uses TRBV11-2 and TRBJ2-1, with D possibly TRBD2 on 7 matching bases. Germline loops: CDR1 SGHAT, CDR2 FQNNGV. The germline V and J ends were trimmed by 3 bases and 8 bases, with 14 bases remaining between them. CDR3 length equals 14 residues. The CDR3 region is CASSLRQGGDEQFF. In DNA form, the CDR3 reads TGTGCCAGCAGCTTGCGGCAAGGGGGGGATGAGCAGTTCTTC.

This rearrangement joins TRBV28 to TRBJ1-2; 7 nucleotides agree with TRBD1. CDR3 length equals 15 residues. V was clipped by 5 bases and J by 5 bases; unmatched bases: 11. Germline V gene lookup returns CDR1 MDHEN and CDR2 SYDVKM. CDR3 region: CASSTVRTGLYGYTF. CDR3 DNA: TGTGCCAGCAGTACAGTTCGGACAGGTTTATATGGCTACACCTTC.

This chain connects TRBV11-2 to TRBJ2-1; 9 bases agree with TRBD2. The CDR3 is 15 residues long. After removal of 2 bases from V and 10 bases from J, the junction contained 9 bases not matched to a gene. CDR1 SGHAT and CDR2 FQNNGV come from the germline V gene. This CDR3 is CASSLFTLAGNEQFF. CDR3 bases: TGTGCCAGCAGCTTATTTACCCTAGCGGGAAACGAGCAGTTCTTC.

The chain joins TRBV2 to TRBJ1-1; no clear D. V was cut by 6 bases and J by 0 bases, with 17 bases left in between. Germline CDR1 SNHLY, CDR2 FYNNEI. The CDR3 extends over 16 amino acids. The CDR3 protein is CASRVPGAGMNTEAFF. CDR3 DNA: TGTGCCAGCAGAGTACCTGGCGCAGGCATGAACACTGAAGCTTTCTTT.

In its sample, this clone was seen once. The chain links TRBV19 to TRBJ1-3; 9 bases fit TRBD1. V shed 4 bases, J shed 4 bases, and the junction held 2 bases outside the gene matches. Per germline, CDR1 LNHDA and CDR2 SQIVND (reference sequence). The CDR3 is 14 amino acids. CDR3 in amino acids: CASSRTGVGNTIYF. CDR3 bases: TGTGCCAGTAGTAGGACAGGGGTCGGAAACACCATATATTTT. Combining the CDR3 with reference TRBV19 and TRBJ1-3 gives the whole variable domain DGGITQSPKYLFRKEGQNVTLSCEQNLNHDAMYWYRQDPGQGLRLIYYSQIVNDFQKGDIAEGYSVSREKKESFPLTVTSAQKNPTAFYLCASSRTGVGNTIYFGEGSWLTVV.

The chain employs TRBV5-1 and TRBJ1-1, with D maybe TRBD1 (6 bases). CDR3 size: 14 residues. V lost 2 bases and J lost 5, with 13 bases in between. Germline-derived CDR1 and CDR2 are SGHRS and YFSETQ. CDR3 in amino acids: CASSLGSGETEAFF. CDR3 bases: TGCGCCAGCAGCTTAGGCTCAGGGGAAACTGAAGCTTTCTTT.

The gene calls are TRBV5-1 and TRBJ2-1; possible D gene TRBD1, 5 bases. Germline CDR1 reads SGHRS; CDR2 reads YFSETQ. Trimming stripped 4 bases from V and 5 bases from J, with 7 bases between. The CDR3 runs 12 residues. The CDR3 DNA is TGCGCCAGCAGCAGCAGGGACAATGAGCAGTTCTTC. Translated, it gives CASSSRDNEQFF. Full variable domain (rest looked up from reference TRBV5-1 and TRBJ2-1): KAGVTQTPRYLIKTRGQQVTLSCSPISGHRSVSWYQQTPGQGLQFLFEYFSETQRNKGNFPGRFSGRQFSNSRSEMNVSTLELGDSALYLCASSSRDNEQFFGPGTRLTVL.

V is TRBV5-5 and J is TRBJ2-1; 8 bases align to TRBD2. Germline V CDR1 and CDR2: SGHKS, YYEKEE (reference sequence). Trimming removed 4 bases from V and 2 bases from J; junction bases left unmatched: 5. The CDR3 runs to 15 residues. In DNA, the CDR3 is TGTGCCAGCAGCCCCCTAGCGGGTGCCTACAATGAGCAGTTCTTC. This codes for CASSPLAGAYNEQFF.

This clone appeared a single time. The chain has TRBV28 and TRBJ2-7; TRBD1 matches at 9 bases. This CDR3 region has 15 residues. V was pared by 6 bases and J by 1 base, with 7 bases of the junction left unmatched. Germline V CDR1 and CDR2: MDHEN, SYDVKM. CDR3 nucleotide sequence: TGTGCCAGCAGCCGAGTCGGACAGGGGTCCTACGAGCAGTACTTC. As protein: CASSRVGQGSYEQYF.

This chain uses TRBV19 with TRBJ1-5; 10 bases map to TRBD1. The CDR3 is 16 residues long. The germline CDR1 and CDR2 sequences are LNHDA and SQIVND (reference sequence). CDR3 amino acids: CATKGQGHYSNQPQHF. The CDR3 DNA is TGTGCTACGAAGGGACAGGGGCATTATAGCAATCAGCCCCAGCATTTT.

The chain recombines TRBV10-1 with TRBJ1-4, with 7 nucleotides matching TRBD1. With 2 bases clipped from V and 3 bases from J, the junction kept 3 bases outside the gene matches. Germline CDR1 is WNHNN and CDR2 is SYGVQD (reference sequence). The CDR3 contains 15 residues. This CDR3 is CASSEGTAANEKLFF. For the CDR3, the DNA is TGCGCCAGCAGTGAGGGGACAGCAGCTAATGAAAAACTGTTTTTT.

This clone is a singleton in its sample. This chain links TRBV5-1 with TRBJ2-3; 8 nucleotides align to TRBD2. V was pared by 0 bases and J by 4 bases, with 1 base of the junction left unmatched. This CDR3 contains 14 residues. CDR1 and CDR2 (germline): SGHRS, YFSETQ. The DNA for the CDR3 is TGCGCCAGCAGCTTGGGCGGGGGGCCAGATACGCAGTATTTT. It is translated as CASSLGGGPDTQYF.

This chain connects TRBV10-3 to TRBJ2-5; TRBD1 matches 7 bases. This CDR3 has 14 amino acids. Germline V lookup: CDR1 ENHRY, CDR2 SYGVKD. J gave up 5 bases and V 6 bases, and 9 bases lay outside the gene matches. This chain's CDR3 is CAIRGHRGTETQYF. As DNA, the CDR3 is TGTGCCATCAGGGGACACAGGGGTACGGAGACCCAGTACTTC.

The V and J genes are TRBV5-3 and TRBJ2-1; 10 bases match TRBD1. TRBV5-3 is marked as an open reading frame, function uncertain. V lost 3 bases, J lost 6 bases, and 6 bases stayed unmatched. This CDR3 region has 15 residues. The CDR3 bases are TGTGCCAGAAGCTCCCTGGACAGGGGGGCCAATGAGCAGTTCTTC. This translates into CARSSLDRGANEQFF.

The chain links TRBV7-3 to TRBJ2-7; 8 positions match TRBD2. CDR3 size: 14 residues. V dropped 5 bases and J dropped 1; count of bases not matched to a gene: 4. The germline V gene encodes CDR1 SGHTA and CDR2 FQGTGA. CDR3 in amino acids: CASSPTSGSYEQYF. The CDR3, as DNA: TGTGCCAGCAGCCCAACTAGCGGATCCTACGAGCAGTACTTC.